This T cell receptor beta chain derives from a study of shared clonotypes between healthy human individuals. Across the study: Each donor's CD4 naive and CD4 memory cells filled three plates apiece, CD8 naive two, and CD8 memory one. Whole-study results and caveats: Donors were few, which limited the genetic and exposure-history diversity represented.

This clone was seen once. The antigen is undetermined. At the deep level, the assay was run. The protocol was immunoSEQ multiplex PCR, while the TCRdb copy is restricted to in-frame clones and leaves out a portion. Of roughly 2,300,000 clones detected, roughly 90% appear once; the ten largest clones hold 0.37%. Sequencing was performed on naive CD4+ T cells from PBMCs. Subset given: CD45RA+ positively selected. The clonotype originates from a man between 18 and 29 years old in good health. Some clones in this sample may be carry-over from other donors' samples.

CDR3 residues: CASIGQANTEAFF. In nucleotides, the CDR3 is TGTGCCAGCATCGGACAGGCCAACACTGAAGCTTTCTTT. V is TRBV27 and J is TRBJ1-1; 7 bases fit TRBD1. This CDR3 region has 13 residues. Germline CDR1 and CDR2: MNHEY and SMNVEV (reference sequence). Unmatched junction bases numbered 4, after V lost 7 bases and J lost 2 bases.